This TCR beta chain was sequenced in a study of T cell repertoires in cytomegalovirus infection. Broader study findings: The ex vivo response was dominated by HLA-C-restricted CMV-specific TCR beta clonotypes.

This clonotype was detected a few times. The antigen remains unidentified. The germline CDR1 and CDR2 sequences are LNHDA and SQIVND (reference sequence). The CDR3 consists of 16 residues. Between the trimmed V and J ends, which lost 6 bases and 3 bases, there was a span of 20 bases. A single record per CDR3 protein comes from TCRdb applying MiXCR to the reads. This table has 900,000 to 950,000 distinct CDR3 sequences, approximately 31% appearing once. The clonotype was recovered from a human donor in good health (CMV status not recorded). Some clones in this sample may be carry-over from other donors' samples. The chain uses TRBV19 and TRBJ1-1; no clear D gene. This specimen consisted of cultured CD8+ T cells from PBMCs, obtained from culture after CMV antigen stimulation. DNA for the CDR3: TGTGCCAGTAGCCTCATCTCTTGGGGTAGTGACACTGAAGCTTTCTTT. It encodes CASSLISWGSDTEAFF.